One and the same sample provided the 4 T cell receptor beta chains below, sequenced in a study of blood T cell repertoires in COVID-19. Measured with immunoSEQ multiplex PCR; TCRdb has only the in-frame clones, and not every one. The table records tens of thousands of clones, 88% of them present only once. Sequenced input: peripheral blood. These receptors were obtained from a human donor in a cohort sampled during active COVID-19.

The chain carries TRBV6-1 and TRBJ2-1, with TRBD2 as a possible D gene (5 bases). The V and J ends lost 2 bases and 0 bases respectively, with 14 bases between them. Germline values: CDR1 MNHNS, CDR2 SASEGT. The CDR3 spans 17 residues. The CDR3 region is CASSEKFAGISYNEQFF. The CDR3 DNA follows: TGTGCCAGCAGTGAAAAATTTGCCGGGATCTCCTACAATGAGCAGTTCTTC.

A single count supports this clone. The chain employs TRBV9 and TRBJ2-3; TRBD2 aligns across 9 bases. CDR3 length: 17 amino acids. The V gene's germline CDR1 is SGDLS and CDR2 YYNGEE. Trimming removed 3 bases from V and 0 bases from J; junction bases left unmatched: 8. The CDR3 region is CASSAPSSGDSTDTQYF. In DNA, the CDR3 is TGTGCCAGCAGCGCCCCCTCTAGCGGGGATAGCACAGATACGCAGTATTTT.

The chain has TRBV6-5 and TRBJ2-3; 7 positions agree with TRBD2. The germline CDR1 and CDR2 sequences are MNHEY and SVGAGI. This CDR3 spans 16 amino acids. Trimming cost V 2 bases and J 1 base; bases outside gene matches: 6. The CDR3 protein is CASSYPGGRGTDTQYF. Written as DNA, the CDR3 is TGTGCCAGCAGTTACCCGGGAGGCAGGGGCACAGATACGCAGTATTTT.

This sequence joins TRBV12-3 or TRBV12-4 and TRBJ1-2, with D perhaps TRBD1 (6 bases). V was cut by 10 bases and J by 6 bases, with 18 bases left in between. This CDR3 has 13 amino acids. CDR3 sequence: CATALRQVDGYTF. The CDR3 DNA is TGTGCCACCGCCCTTCGACAGGTTGATGGCTACACCTTC.